This TCR beta chain was retrieved from a study of T cell repertoires in cytomegalovirus infection. Across the whole study: Based on public TCR beta signatures, there were indications of CMV infection and of a matching HLA type.

TCRdb re-derived calls from the reads in MiXCR, one entry per CDR3 protein. Among hundreds of thousands of distinct CDR3 sequences listed, 33% were seen once. Broader study findings: CMV carriers having the relevant HLA were flagged by cumulative public TCR beta family frequency. CMV-specific TCR beta clonotypes restricted by HLA-C were the ones dominating the ex vivo response.

This clonotype has more than one count but fewer than ten. Its antigen is unidentified. The CDR3 runs 13 residues. Trimming left V 7 bases short and J 6 bases short, with 15 bases between. The V and J genes are TRBV12-3 or TRBV12-4 and TRBJ1-1, with D tentatively TRBD1 (6 bases). Sequenced here: cultured PBMCs, sampled from culture after CMV antigen stimulation. This clonotype was sampled from a human donor in good health (CMV status not recorded). Some clones in this sample may be carry-over from other donors' samples. The CDR3 protein is CASKGRRQAEAFF. CDR3 DNA sequence: TGTGCCAGCAAGGGCAGGCGACAGGCTGAAGCTTTCTTT.